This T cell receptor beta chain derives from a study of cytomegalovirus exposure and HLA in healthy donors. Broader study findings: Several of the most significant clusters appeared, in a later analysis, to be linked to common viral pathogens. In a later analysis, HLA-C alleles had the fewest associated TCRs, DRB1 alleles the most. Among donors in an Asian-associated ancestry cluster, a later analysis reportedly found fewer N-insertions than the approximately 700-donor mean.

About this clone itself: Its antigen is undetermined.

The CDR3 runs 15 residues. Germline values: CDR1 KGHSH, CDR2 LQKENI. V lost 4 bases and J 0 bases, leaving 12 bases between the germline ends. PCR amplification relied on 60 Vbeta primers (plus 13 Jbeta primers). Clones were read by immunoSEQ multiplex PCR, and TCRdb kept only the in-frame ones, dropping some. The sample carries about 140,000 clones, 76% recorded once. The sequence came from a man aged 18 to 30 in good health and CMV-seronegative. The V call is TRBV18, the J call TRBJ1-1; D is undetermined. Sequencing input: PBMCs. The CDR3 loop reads CASSLSTVMNTEAFF. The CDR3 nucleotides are TGTGCCAGCTCACTGAGCACAGTGATGAACACTGAAGCTTTCTTT.